The 5 T cell receptor beta chains below come from one sample, sequenced in a study of shared clonotypes between healthy human individuals (dated by TCRdb to about 2020). The library was generated by the immunoSEQ multiplex PCR assay. This immuneACCESS table, as held by TCRdb, lists in-frame sequences with V and J called but not all clones. Of the missing ones, under half trace to an unresolved V gene in checked studies; the others have no known cause. The sample data list just over 2,000,000 clones, and roughly 95% of these were observed just once. Of the sample, 0.13% is held by the ten largest clones. The sequenced material came from naive CD4+ T cells sorted from blood. The cell subset or site label, as the study defines it: CD45RA+ positively selected. These receptors were obtained from a man between 18 and 35 years old in good health.

V is TRBV5-6 and J is TRBJ2-1; D call uncertain. Between the trimmed V and J ends, which lost 3 bases and 4 bases, there was a span of 11 bases. Germline V CDR1 and CDR2: SGHDT, YYEEEE. The CDR3 totals 14 residues. For the CDR3, the DNA is TGTGCCAGCAGCTCACTAAGAGGTTACAATGAGCAGTTCTTC. Encoded protein: CASSSLRGYNEQFF.

The rearrangement links TRBV28 to TRBJ2-7; no reliable D call. The CDR3 extends over 14 amino acids. CDR1 and CDR2 from the germline V gene are MDHEN and SYDVKM. V lost 0 bases, J lost 5 bases, and 11 bases lay in between. CDR3 region: CASSLWGTANEQYF. The CDR3, as DNA: TGTGCCAGCAGTTTATGGGGCACGGCTAACGAGCAGTACTTC.

This chain uses TRBV6-6 with TRBJ1-5; D gene unclear. CDR3 size: 13 residues. Germline assignment: CDR1 MNHNY and CDR2 SVGAGI (reference sequence). V dropped 5 bases and J dropped 8 bases, with 13 bases sitting between them. CDR3: CASSPLNREPQHF. CDR3 nucleotide sequence: TGTGCCAGCAGTCCCTTAAATCGTGAGCCCCAGCATTTT.

V is TRBV10-3 and J is TRBJ1-5; 10 nucleotides agree with TRBD1. The CDR3 loop spans 16 amino acids. Germline V gene data show CDR1 as ENHRY and CDR2 as SYGVKD. The ends lost 2 bases at V and 7 bases at J; junction bases unmatched: 8. CDR3 sequence reads: CAISEGQGVSSQPQHF. CDR3 DNA: TGTGCCATCAGTGAGGGACAGGGGGTTTCCTCCCAGCCCCAGCATTTT.

This chain uses TRBV30 with TRBJ2-3, with D perhaps matching TRBD2 (7 bases). Germline CDR1 reads GTSNPN; CDR2 reads SVGIG (reference sequence). V lost 4 bases, J lost 2 bases, and 10 bases lay in between. The CDR3 spans 13 residues. CDR3 DNA sequence: TGTGCCTGGACCGCGGGGGCCACAGATACGCAGTATTTT. Amino acid sequence: CAWTAGATDTQYF.